This T cell receptor beta chain came from a study of blood T cell repertoires in COVID-19. Study details: Sites across the United States, Italy and Spain contributed samples from acute and convalescent COVID-19.

This clone was counted between two and nine times. The V segment lost 5 bases and the J segment 8 bases; nucleotides outside the gene matches: 12. This CDR3 is 16 amino acids long. Per the germline V gene, CDR1 is SGHVS and CDR2 is FQNEAQ. Here immunoSEQ multiplex PCR was the method, and the copy in TCRdb shows in-frame clones only, minus some. The table records about 120,000 clones, around three quarters of them present only once. This clonotype originated in a man in his sixties with active or convalescent COVID-19. The chain uses TRBV7-8 and TRBJ2-1; 10 bases match TRBD2. Sequenced material: peripheral blood. Here the CDR3 DNA reads TGTGCCAGCAGCCGAGGTCCTAGCGGGAGAAGGGATGAGCAGTTCTTC. This encodes CASSRGPSGRRDEQFF.